Below are 16 T cell receptor beta chains sequenced from a single sample in a study of CD8 T cells in ankylosing spondylitis. TCRdb re-called the 5' RACE reads through MiXCR, storing one row per CDR3 protein. The top ten clones hold approximately 5.5% of a sample with some 95,000 distinct CDR3 sequences, 8.5% to 9% of them seen once. The sequenced sample consisted of blood, either unsorted or a sorted T cell fraction (not recorded which). The receptors come from a male donor with ankylosing spondylitis or in good health (not recorded which).

This clonotype was picked up many times. The V and J genes are TRBV29-1 and TRBJ2-1; D is unresolved. Germline values: CDR1 SQVTM, CDR2 ANQGSEA. Trimming stripped 7 bases from V and 9 bases from J, with 16 bases between. The CDR3 totals 12 residues. In nucleotides, the CDR3 is TGCAGCGGTAGAAAGGAATTCGGTGAGCAGTTCTTC. It codes for CSGRKEFGEQFF.

This clonotype was counted ten times or more. The V gene is TRBV13, the J gene TRBJ2-1; tentatively, D is TRBD2 (6 bases). V dropped 5 bases and J dropped 5 bases, with 13 bases sitting between them. In germline, CDR1 is PRHDT, CDR2 FYEKMQ (reference sequence). This CDR3 comprises 14 residues. The CDR3 nucleotides read TGTGCCAGCAGCGCTAGACCGGGAGACAATGAGCAGTTCTTC. Its translation is CASSARPGDNEQFF.

This clonotype has at least ten counts. The V and J genes are TRBV7-9 and TRBJ1-2; no definite D call. The length of the CDR3 is 15 residues. Germline lookup yields CDR1 SEHNR and CDR2 FQNEAQ (reference sequence). The V and J ends lost 4 bases and 4 bases respectively, with 16 bases between them. This chain's CDR3 is CASSSGVVNGYGYTF. Written as DNA, the CDR3 is TGTGCCAGCAGCTCAGGAGTAGTGAATGGCTATGGCTACACCTTC.

This clonotype was seen a few times. The genes are TRBV5-1 and TRBJ1-1; D ambiguous. CDR1 SGHRS and CDR2 YFSETQ come from the germline V gene. The CDR3 has 13 amino acids. Trimming took 1 base from V and 1 from J, leaving 5 bases between them. The CDR3 region is CASSLIENTEAFF. The DNA for the CDR3 is TGCGCCAGCAGCTTGATTGAGAACACTGAAGCTTTCTTT.

This clonotype was seen many times. The chain employs TRBV18 and TRBJ1-1; D not resolved. Trimming pared 1 base from V and 1 base from J, leaving 7 bases between. Looked up from germline, CDR1 is KGHSH and CDR2 is LQKENI. This CDR3 has 14 amino acids. Here the CDR3 reads CASSPLAENTEAFF. CDR3 nucleotides: TGTGCCAGCTCACCACTGGCAGAGAACACTGAAGCTTTCTTT.

Many counts were recorded for this clonotype. The rearrangement joins TRBV5-1 to TRBJ2-7; possible D gene TRBD1, 6 bases. V was clipped by 0 bases and J by 7 bases, with 14 bases between them. In germline, CDR1 is SGHRS, CDR2 YFSETQ. The CDR3 contains 14 residues. The CDR3 here is CASSLARGSEEQYF. The CDR3 nucleotides are TGCGCCAGCAGCTTGGCCAGGGGTTCTGAGGAGCAGTACTTC.

Many counts were recorded for this clonotype. The chain has TRBV15 and TRBJ1-1; no clear D gene. V dropped 4 bases and J dropped 1 base, with 13 bases sitting between them. The V gene's germline CDR1 is LNHNV and CDR2 YYDKDF (reference sequence). The CDR3 totals 15 residues. The CDR3 sequence is CATSTRTVRNTEAFF. The CDR3 nucleotides are TGTGCCACCAGCACTAGGACGGTAAGGAACACTGAAGCTTTCTTT.

This clonotype was observed at least ten times. The rearrangement joins TRBV30 to TRBJ1-5; D gene uncertain. The length of the CDR3 is 14 residues. V shed 0 bases and J shed 1 base, with 7 bases lying between them. Germline CDR1 and CDR2: GTSNPN and SVGIG (reference sequence). The CDR3 is CAWSVRTSNQPQHF. The CDR3 nucleotides read TGTGCCTGGAGTGTTCGGACCAGCAATCAGCCCCAGCATTTT.

Ten or more counts support this clonotype. For the CDR3, the DNA is TGTGCCATCAGTGAGCCGGGACAGAGCCTGCTGGGGCAGTTCTTC. Translating gives CAISEPGQSLLGQFF. The chain uses TRBV10-3 and TRBJ2-1, with TRBD1 identical over 7 bases. The CDR3 runs 15 residues. CDR1 and CDR2 from the germline V gene are ENHRY and SYGVKD. J gave up 12 bases and V 2 bases, and 13 bases lay outside the gene matches.

This clonotype has ten or more counts. The chain combines TRBV7-3 with TRBJ2-3; D perhaps matches TRBD1 (8 bases). Germline V lookup: CDR1 SGHTA, CDR2 FQGTGA. This CDR3 region has 18 residues. V shed 0 bases and J shed 4 bases, with 20 bases lying between them. The CDR3 loop is CASSLTNRGGARADTQYF. The CDR3 DNA sequence: TGTGCCAGCAGCTTAACGAACAGGGGGGGGGCCAGGGCAGATACGCAGTATTTT.

This chain uses TRBV7-9 with TRBJ2-1, with D tentatively TRBD1 (6 bases). The CDR3 is 15 residues long. Germline V gene data show CDR1 as SEHNR and CDR2 as FQNEAQ (reference sequence). Trimming pared 1 base from V and 1 base from J, leaving 8 bases between. The CDR3 DNA reads TGTGCCAGCAGCTTAGTGGGGGCTTCCTACAATGAGCAGTTCTTC. This codes for CASSLVGASYNEQFF.

This clonotype appeared many times. The genes are TRBV5-1 and TRBJ2-7; D call uncertain. The CDR3 length is 13 residues. Germline CDR1 and CDR2: SGHRS and YFSETQ. Between the trimmed V and J ends, which lost 0 bases and 3 bases, there was a span of 7 bases. CDR3 sequence reads: CASSLGSNYEQYF. The CDR3 DNA is TGCGCCAGCAGCTTGGGCAGCAACTACGAGCAGTACTTC.

This clonotype was counted at least ten times. This rearrangement joins TRBV29-1 to TRBJ2-1; D gene ambiguous. This CDR3 region has 11 residues. The germline V gene encodes CDR1 SQVTM and CDR2 ANQGSEA. V lost 6 bases, J lost 9 bases, and 12 bases lay in between. The CDR3 DNA reads TGCAGCGTCGCCGTGGACGGTGAGCAGTTCTTC. This codes for CSVAVDGEQFF.

About this clonotype: A much larger clone differs from this one at a single base, so this may be a read error. The chain employs TRBV14 and TRBJ2-1, with unresolved D. This CDR3 contains 16 residues. Per the germline V gene, CDR1 is SGHDN and CDR2 is FVKESK. CDR3: CASSQDSKSSYNAQFF. The CDR3, as DNA: TGTGCCAGCAGCCAAGATAGTAAGAGCTCCTACAATGCGCAGTTCTTC.

This clonotype came up many times. This rearrangement joins TRBV27 to TRBJ1-5; TRBD1 agrees at 9 bases. The CDR3 totals 15 residues. Unmatched junction bases numbered 6, after V lost 5 bases and J lost 4 bases. Per germline, CDR1 MNHEY and CDR2 SMNVEV (reference sequence). CDR3 in DNA: TGTGCCAGCAGTCTATACAGGGGGCAGAATCAGCCCCAGCATTTT. Translated, it gives CASSLYRGQNQPQHF.

The chain couples TRBV5-4 to TRBJ2-3; D perhaps matches TRBD2 (6 bases). Germline V gene lookup returns CDR1 SGHNT and CDR2 YYREEE (reference sequence). The CDR3 contains 16 residues. V lost 4 bases to trimming and J lost 0 bases, with 15 bases between them. CDR3 nucleotides: TGTGCCAGCAGCGTGGAACCGACTAGAAGCACAGATACGCAGTATTTT. Translating it yields CASSVEPTRSTDTQYF. The variable domain in full, with the rest retrieved from reference TRBV5-4 and TRBJ2-3, is ETGVTQSPTHLIKTRGQQVTLRCSSQSGHNTVSWYQQALGQGPQFIFQYYREEENGRGNFPPRFSGLQFPNYSSELNVNALELDDSALYLCASSVEPTRSTDTQYFGPGTRLTVL.